The 2 T cell receptor beta chains listed next were all sequenced from one sample in a study of blood T cell repertoires in COVID-19. Sequenced by immunoSEQ multiplex PCR; TCRdb stores in-frame clones only, minus some. The sample includes about 97,000 clones, 70% to 90% of them seen just once. The sample comprised peripheral blood. Receptors originate from a woman in her twenties or thirties with acute or convalescent COVID-19.

This clone came up once. J is TRBJ1-4 and V is TRBV2; D not certain. There are 15 residues in the CDR3. Germline CDR1 and CDR2: SNHLY and FYNNEI. Trimming removed 6 bases at V and 4 bases at J, with 15 bases between. In DNA, the CDR3 is TGTGCCAGCAGGGCAACAGACAAGGTTAATGAAAAACTGTTTTTT. It encodes CASRATDKVNEKLFF.

The rearrangement joins TRBV29-1 to TRBJ2-7, with D tentatively TRBD1 (5 bases). CDR3 length: 13 residues. Germline lookup yields CDR1 SQVTM and CDR2 ANQGSEA. V lost 4 bases, J lost 3 bases, and 13 bases lay in between. CDR3 loop: CSVAADRNYEQYF. The CDR3 bases are TGCAGCGTTGCCGCCGACAGAAACTACGAGCAGTACTTC.